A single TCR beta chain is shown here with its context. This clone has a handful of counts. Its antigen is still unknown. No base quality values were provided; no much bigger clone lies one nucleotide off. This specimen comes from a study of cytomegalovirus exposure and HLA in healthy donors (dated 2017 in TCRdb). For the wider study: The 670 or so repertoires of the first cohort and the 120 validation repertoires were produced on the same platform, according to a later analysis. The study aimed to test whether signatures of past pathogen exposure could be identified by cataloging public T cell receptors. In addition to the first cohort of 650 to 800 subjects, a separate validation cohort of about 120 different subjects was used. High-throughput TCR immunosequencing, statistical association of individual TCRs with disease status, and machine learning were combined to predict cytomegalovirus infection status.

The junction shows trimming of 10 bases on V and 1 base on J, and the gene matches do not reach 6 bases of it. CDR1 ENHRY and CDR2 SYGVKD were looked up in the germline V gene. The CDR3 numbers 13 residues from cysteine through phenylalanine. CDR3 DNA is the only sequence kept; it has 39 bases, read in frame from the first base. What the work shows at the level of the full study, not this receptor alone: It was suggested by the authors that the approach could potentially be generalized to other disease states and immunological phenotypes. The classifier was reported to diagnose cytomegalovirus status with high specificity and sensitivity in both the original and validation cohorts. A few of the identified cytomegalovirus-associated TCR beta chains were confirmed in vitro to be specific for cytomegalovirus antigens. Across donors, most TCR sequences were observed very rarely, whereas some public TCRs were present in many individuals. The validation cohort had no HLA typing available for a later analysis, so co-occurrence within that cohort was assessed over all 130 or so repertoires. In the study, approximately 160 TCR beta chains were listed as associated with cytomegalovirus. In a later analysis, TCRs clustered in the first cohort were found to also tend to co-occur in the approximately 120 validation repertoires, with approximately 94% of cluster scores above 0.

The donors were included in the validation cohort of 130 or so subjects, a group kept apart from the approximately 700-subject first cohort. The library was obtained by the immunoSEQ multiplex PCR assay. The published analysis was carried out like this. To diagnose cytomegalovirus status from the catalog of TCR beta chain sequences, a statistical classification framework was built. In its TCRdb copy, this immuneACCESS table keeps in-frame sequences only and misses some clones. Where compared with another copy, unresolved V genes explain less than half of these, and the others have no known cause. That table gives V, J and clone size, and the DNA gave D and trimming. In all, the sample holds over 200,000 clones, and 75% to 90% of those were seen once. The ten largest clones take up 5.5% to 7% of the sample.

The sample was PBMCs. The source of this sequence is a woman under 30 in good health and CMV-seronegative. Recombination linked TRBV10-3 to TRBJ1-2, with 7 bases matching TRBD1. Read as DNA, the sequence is TGTGCCACCGTACCAGGGGGTAACTATGGCTACACCTTC. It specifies CATVPGGNYGYTF.